This TCR beta chain was sequenced in a study of shared clonotypes between healthy human individuals. Assay used: immunoSEQ multiplex PCR; TCRdb lists only in-frame clones, some missing. The repertoire has 95,000 to 120,000 clones, 55% to 70% of them found once; the top ten carry approximately 24%. This CDR3 region has 16 residues. Trimming removed 2 bases at V and 0 bases at J, with 11 bases between. Germline assignment: CDR1 KGHSH and CDR2 LQKENI. The receptor comes from a young woman in good health. Material for sequencing was memory CD8+ T cells sorted from blood. Regarding subset: CD45RO+ cells pooled with CCR7-negative TemRA cells. The V and J genes are TRBV18 and TRBJ1-3; the D is unclear. The DNA for the CDR3 is TGTGCCAGCTCACCAATGGACCCCTTCTCTGGAAACACCATATATTTT. This translates into CASSPMDPFSGNTIYF. The whole variable domain, filled in from reference TRBV18 and TRBJ1-3, reads NAGVMQNPRHLVRRRGQEARLRCSPMKGHSHVYWYRQLPEEGLKFMVYLQKENIIDESGMPKERFSAEFPKEGPSILRIQQVVRGDSAAYFCASSPMDPFSGNTIYFGEGSWLTVV.